In this sample, the clone carrying this TCR beta chain turned up many times. The record originates from a study of T-cell reconstitution after alpha-beta-depleted transplantation in children. V gave up 2 bases and J gave up 0 bases, with 14 bases separating them. The CDR3 runs 18 residues. CDR1 is MNHEY and CDR2 is SVGAGI in the germline V gene. For TCRbeta, the library was prepared with unique molecular identifiers. MiXCR, run by TCRdb on the PCR reads, gives a single entry per CDR3 protein. Of some 70,000 distinct CDR3 sequences in the sample, just under 7.5% were seen once. This sample comprised PBMCs from the stem cell graft donor, obtained from the stem cell graft. The V call is TRBV6-5, the J call TRBJ1-6; the D gene is possibly TRBD1 (5 bases). The TCR originated in a human donor who donated a stem cell graft to a child with acute lymphoblastic leukemia. The CDR3 reads CASSYGGGDSSYNSPLHF. The CDR3 DNA is TGTGCCAGCAGTTACGGAGGAGGGGATAGCTCCTATAATTCACCCCTCCACTTT.